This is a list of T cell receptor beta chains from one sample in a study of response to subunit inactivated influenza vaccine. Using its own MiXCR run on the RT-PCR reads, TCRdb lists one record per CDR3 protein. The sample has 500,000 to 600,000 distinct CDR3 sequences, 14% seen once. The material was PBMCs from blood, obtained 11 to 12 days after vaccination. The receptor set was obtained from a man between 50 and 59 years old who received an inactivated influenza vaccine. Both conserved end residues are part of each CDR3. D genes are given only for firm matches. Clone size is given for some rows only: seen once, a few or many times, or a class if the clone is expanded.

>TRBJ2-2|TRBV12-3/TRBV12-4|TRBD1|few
CASSSPTGTNTGELFF
TGTGCCAGCAGTTCCCCGACAGGGACGAACACCGGGGAGCTGTTTTTT
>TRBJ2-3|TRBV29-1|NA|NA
CSVEVILETQGDTQYF
TGCAGCGTTGAAGTGATCCTCGAGACTCAAGGAGATACGCAGTATTTT
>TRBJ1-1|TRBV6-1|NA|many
CASSEALQGRGDTEAFF
TGTGCCAGCAGTGAAGCGCTTCAAGGCAGAGGAGACACTGAAGCTTTCTTT
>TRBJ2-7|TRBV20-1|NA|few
CSASPGAGTYEQYF
TGCAGTGCTAGCCCTGGGGCGGGGACCTACGAGCAGTACTTC
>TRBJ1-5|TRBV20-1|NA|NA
CSASKRGRQPQHF
TGCAGTGCTAGTAAACGGGGTCGTCAGCCCCAGCATTTT
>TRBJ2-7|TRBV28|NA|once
CASSQTGEAYEQYF
TGTGCCAGCAGTCAAACGGGAGAGGCCTACGAGCAGTACTTC
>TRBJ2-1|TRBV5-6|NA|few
CASSPYIGNEQFF
TGTGCCAGCAGCCCGTACATAGGAAATGAGCAGTTCTTC
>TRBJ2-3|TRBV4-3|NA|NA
CASSQEYGQDTQYF
TGCGCCAGCAGCCAAGAGTATGGCCAAGATACGCAGTATTTT
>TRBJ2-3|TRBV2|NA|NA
CASSVRGGASDTQYF
TGTGCCAGCAGTGTTCGGGGCGGAGCCTCAGATACGCAGTATTTT
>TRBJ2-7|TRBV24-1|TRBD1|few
CATSDGGTGAYEQYF
TGTGCCACCAGTGATGGCGGGACAGGGGCCTACGAGCAGTACTTC
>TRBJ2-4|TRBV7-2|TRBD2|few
CASSTSGGGLNIQYF
TGTGCCAGCAGTACTAGCGGGGGGGGGTTAAACATTCAGTACTTC
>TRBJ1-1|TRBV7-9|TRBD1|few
CASSRGTEQAFF
TGTGCCAGCAGCCGAGGGACAGAGCAAGCTTTCTTT
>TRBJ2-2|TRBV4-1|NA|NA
CASSRIGSGPYSGELFF
TGCGCCAGCAGCCGCATCGGGTCCGGTCCGTATTCCGGGGAGCTGTTTTTT
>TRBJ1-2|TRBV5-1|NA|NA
CASSFGDGYGYTF
TGCGCCAGCAGCTTCGGGGACGGCTATGGCTACACCTTC
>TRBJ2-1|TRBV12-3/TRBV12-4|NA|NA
CASSFSQGGVTYNEQFF
TGTGCCAGCAGTTTCTCGCAGGGTGGTGTGACCTACAATGAGCAGTTCTTC
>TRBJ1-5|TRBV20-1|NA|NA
CSARDVAVGPQHF
TGCAGTGCTAGAGATGTGGCCGTGGGGCCCCAGCATTTT
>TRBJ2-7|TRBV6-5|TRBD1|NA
CASSFPDRDRYEQYF
TGTGCCAGCAGTTTCCCGGACAGGGACAGGTACGAGCAGTACTTC
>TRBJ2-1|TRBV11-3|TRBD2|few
CASSPITSGGHNEQFF
TGTGCCAGCAGCCCGATTACTAGCGGGGGTCACAATGAGCAGTTCTTC
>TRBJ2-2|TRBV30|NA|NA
CAWSVGRRELFF
TGTGCCTGGAGTGTAGGGCGTCGGGAGCTGTTTTTT
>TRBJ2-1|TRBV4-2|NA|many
CASSQDWNSEQFF
TGTGCCAGCAGCCAAGATTGGAACAGTGAGCAGTTCTTC
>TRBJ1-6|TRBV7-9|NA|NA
CASSLPGGVYNSPLHF
TGTGCCAGCAGCTTACCGGGGGGAGTATATAATTCACCCCTCCACTTT
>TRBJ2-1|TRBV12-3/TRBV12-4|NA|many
CASSPTGTALREQFF
TGTGCCAGCAGTCCCACCGGGACGGCCCTGCGTGAGCAGTTCTTC
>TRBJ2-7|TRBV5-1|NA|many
CASSLYSEQYF
TGCGCCAGCAGCTTGTATAGCGAGCAGTACTTC
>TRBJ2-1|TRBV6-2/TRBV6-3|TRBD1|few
CASSYSRDRSNEQFF
TGTGCCAGCAGTTACTCCCGGGACAGGTCCAATGAGCAGTTCTTC